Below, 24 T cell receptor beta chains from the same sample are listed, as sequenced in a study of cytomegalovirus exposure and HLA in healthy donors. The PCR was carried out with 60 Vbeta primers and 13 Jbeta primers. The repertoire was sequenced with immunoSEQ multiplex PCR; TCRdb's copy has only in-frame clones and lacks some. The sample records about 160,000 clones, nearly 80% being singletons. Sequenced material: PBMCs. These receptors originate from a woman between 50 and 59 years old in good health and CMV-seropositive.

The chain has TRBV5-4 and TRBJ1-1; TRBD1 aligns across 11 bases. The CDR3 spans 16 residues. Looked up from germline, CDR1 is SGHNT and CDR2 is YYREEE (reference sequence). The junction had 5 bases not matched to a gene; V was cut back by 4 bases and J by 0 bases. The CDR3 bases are TGTGCCAGCAGCACCGGGACAGGGGGTTTGAACACTGAAGCTTTCTTT. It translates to CASSTGTGGLNTEAFF.

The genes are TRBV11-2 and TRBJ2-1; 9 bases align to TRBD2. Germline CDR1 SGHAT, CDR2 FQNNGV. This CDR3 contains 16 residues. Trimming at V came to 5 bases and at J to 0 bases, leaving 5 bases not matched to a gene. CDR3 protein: CASSPLAGRSYNEQFF. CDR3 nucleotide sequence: TGTGCCAGCAGCCCTCTAGCGGGACGCTCCTACAATGAGCAGTTCTTC.

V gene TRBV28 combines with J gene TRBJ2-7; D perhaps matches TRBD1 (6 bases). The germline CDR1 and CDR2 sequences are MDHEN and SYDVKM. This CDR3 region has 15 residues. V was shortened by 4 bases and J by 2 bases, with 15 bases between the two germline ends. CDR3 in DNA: TGTGCCAGCAGTTCCAGGGGTATATTCACCTACGAGCAGTACTTC. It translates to CASSSRGIFTYEQYF. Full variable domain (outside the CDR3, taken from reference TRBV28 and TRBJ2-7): DVKVTQSSRYLVKRTGEKVFLECVQDMDHENMFWYRQDPGLGLRLIYFSYDVKMKEKGDIPEGYSVSREKKERFSLILESASTNQTSMYLCASSSRGIFTYEQYFGPGTRLTVT.

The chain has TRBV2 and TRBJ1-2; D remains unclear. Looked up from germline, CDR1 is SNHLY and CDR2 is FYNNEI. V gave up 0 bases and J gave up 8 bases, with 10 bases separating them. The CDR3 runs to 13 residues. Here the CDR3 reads CASSEAAGYGYTF. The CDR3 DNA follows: TGTGCCAGCAGTGAAGCGGCGGGGTACGGCTACACCTTC. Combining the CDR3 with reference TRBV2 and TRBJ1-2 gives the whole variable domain EPEVTQTPSHQVTQMGQEVILRCVPISNHLYFYWYRQILGQKVEFLVSFYNNEISEKSEIFDDQFSVERPDGSNFTLKIRSTKLEDSAMYFCASSEAAGYGYTFGSGTRLTVV.

The CDR3 reads CASCLSRGNTDTQYF. The CDR3 DNA reads TGCGCCAGTTGCCTCTCGCGGGGGAACACAGATACGCAGTATTTT. The chain uses TRBV10-2 and TRBJ2-3, with 7 bases aligning to TRBD2. Germline CDR1 reads WSHSY; CDR2 reads SAAADI. J lost 2 bases, V lost 9 bases, and 11 bases had no gene match. This CDR3 has 15 amino acids.

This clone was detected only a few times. CDR3 amino acids: CASSPGGLEISYGYTF. In DNA form, the CDR3 reads TGTGCCAGCAGCCCGGGAGGCCTCGAGATCTCCTATGGCTACACCTTC. This chain connects TRBV5-5 to TRBJ1-2; no clear D gene. CDR3 length: 16 residues. Deletions cut 4 bases from V and 4 bases from J, with 20 bases between. CDR1 and CDR2 from the germline V gene are SGHKS and YYEKEE (reference sequence).

The CDR3 DNA reads TGTGCCACCAGCGACTCAGGGACTTTGGGCGAGCAGTACTTC. Its translation: CATSDSGTLGEQYF. The chain recombines TRBV15 with TRBJ2-7, with D perhaps matching TRBD2 (6 bases). CDR1 is LNHNV and CDR2 is YYDKDF in the germline V gene (reference sequence). The CDR3 length is 14 residues. V dropped 5 bases and J dropped 6 bases, with 17 bases sitting between them.

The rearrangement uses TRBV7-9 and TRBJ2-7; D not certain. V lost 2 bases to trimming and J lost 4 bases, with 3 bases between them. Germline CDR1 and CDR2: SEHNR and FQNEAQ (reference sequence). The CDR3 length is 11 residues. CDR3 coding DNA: TGTGCCAGCAGCTTATCATACGAGCAGTACTTC. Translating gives CASSLSYEQYF.

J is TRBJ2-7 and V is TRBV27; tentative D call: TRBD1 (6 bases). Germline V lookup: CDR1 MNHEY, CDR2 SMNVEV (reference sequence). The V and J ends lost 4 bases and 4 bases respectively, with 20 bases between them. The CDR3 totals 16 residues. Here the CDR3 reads CASSYSVGTRVYEQYF. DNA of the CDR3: TGTGCCAGCAGTTATAGCGTCGGGACAAGGGTGTACGAGCAGTACTTC.

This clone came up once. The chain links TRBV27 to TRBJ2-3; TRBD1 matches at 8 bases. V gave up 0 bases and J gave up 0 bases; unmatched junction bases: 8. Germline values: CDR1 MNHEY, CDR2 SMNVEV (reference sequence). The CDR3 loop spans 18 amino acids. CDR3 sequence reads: CASSLSRQGWTSTDTQYF. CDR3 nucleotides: TGTGCCAGCAGTTTATCCCGACAGGGGTGGACTAGCACAGATACGCAGTATTTT.

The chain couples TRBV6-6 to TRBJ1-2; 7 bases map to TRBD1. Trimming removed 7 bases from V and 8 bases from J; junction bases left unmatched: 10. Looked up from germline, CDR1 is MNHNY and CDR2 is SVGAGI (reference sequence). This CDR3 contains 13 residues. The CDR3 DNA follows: TGTGCCAGCAATGCCAGGGGGGCGCAGGGCTACACCTTC. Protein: CASNARGAQGYTF.

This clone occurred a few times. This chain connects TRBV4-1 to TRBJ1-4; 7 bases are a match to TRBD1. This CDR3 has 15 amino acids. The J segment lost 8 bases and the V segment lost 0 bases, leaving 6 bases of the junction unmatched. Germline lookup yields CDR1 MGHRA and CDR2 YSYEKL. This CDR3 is CASSQEDRVREKLFF. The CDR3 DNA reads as TGCGCCAGCAGCCAAGAAGACAGGGTGAGAGAAAAACTGTTTTTT.

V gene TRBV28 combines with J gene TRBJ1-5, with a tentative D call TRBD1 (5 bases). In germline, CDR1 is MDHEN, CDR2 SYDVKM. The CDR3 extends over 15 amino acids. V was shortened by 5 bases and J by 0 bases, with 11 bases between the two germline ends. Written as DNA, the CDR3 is TGTGCCAGCAGTCTGGGAGGGGATAGCAATCAGCCCCAGCATTTT. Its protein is CASSLGGDSNQPQHF. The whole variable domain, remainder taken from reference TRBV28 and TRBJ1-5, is DVKVTQSSRYLVKRTGEKVFLECVQDMDHENMFWYRQDPGLGLRLIYFSYDVKMKEKGDIPEGYSVSREKKERFSLILESASTNQTSMYLCASSLGGDSNQPQHFGDGTRLSIL.

The CDR3 loop reads CARRRTSGGARQETQYF. DNA for the CDR3: TGTGCCAGGAGACGGACTAGCGGGGGGGCCCGACAAGAGACCCAGTACTTC. The genes are TRBV9 and TRBJ2-5; TRBD2 matches at 15 bases. The V segment lost 8 bases and the J segment 2 bases; nucleotides outside the gene matches: 10. The CDR3 length is 17 residues. The germline V gene has CDR1 SGDLS and CDR2 YYNGEE.

The CDR3 nucleotides read TGCAGCGCCCGAATTGACAGGGCCATTCAGTACTTC. Protein: CSARIDRAIQYF. The chain couples TRBV29-1 to TRBJ2-4; 7 bases fit TRBD1. The CDR3 contains 12 residues. With V trimmed by 7 bases and J by 9 bases, 9 bases remained unmatched. Looked up from germline, CDR1 is SQVTM and CDR2 is ANQGSEA.

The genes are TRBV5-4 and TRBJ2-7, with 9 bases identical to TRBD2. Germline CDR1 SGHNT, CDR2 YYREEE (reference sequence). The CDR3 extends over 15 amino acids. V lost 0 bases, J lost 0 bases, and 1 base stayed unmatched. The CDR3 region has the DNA TGTGCCAGCAGCTTGGGGGGACTAGCCTCCTACGAGCAGTACTTC. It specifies CASSLGGLASYEQYF.

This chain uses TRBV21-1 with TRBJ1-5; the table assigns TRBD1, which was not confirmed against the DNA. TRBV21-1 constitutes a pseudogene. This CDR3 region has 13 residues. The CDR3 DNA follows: TGTGCCAGCAGTGGGACAGTAAATCAGCCCCAGCATTTT. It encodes CASSGTVNQPQHF.

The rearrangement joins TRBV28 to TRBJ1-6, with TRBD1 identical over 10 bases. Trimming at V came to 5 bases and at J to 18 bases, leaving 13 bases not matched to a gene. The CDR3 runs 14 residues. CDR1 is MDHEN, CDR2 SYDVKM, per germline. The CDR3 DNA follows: TGTGCCAGCAGTGCACCGGACAGGGGGAATTCCCCCCACTTT. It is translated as CASSAPDRGNSPHF.

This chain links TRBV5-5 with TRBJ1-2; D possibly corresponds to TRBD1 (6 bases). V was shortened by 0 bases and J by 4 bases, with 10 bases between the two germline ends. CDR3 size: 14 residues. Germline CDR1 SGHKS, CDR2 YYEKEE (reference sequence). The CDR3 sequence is CASSLGQDIYGYTF. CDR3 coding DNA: TGTGCCAGCAGCTTGGGACAGGACATCTATGGCTACACCTTC.

The DNA for the CDR3 is TGTGCCAGCAGCTCTACTAGCGGGTATTCCACAGATACGCAGTATTTT. Translation gives CASSSTSGYSTDTQYF. This chain links TRBV7-6 with TRBJ2-3; 9 nucleotides line up with TRBD2. V lost 4 bases to trimming and J lost 2 bases; unmatched junction nucleotides: 7. Germline loops: CDR1 SGHVS, CDR2 FNYEAQ. The CDR3 is 16 amino acids.

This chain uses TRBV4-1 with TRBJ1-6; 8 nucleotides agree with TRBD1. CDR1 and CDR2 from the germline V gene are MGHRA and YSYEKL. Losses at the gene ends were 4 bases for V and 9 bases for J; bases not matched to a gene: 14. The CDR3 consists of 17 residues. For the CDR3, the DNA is TGCGCCAGCAGCCGTACCGTCGACAGACAGGGGATTTCACCCCTCCACTTT. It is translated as CASSRTVDRQGISPLHF.

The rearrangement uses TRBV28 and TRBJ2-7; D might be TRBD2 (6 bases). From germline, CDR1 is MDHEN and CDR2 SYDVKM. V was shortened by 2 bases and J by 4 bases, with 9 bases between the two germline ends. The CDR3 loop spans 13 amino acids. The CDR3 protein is CASSLPGLYEQYF. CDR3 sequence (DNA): TGTGCCAGCAGTTTACCGGGACTTTACGAGCAGTACTTC.

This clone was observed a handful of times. The CDR3 loop reads CASSIVQNQPQHF. CDR3 DNA sequence: TGTGCCAGTAGTATAGTACAAAATCAGCCCCAGCATTTT. The chain uses TRBV19 and TRBJ1-5; no clear D gene. CDR3 size: 13 residues. Trimming took off 1 base at V and 4 bases at J, with 5 bases between the two ends. Per germline, CDR1 LNHDA and CDR2 SQIVND (reference sequence).

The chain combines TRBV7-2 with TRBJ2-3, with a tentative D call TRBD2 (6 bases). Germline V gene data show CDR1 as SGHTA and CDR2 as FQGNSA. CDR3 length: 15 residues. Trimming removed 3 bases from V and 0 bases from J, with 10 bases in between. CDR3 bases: TGTGCCAGCAGCTTGGGGCGGGGAAGCACAGATACGCAGTATTTT. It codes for CASSLGRGSTDTQYF. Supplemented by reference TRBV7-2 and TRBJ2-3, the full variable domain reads GAGVSQSPSNKVTEKGKDVELRCDPISGHTALYWYRQSLGQGLEFLIYFQGNSAPDKSGLPSDRFSAERTGGSVSTLTIQRTQQEDSAVYLCASSLGRGSTDTQYFGPGTRLTVL.